These 20 T cell receptor beta chains came from one sample sequenced in a study of cytomegalovirus exposure and HLA in healthy donors. Both 60 Vbeta primers and 13 Jbeta primers went into the PCR. TCRdb's copy holds only in-frame clones and misses some; the assay was immunoSEQ multiplex PCR. This sample has about 150,000 clones; 70% to 90% occur once, and the top ten carry around 5.6%. Material for sequencing was PBMCs. The origin of the receptors is a woman aged 40-49 years in good health and CMV-seropositive.

The J gene is TRBJ2-7, the V gene TRBV30; weak D call: TRBD1 (5 bases). This CDR3 has 14 residues. Trimming shortened V by 0 bases and J by 4 bases, and 13 bases separated the two germline ends. Germline V gene sequence: CDR1 GTSNPN, CDR2 SVGIG (reference sequence). CDR3 loop: CAWSVGAGKYEQYF. The CDR3, as DNA: TGTGCCTGGAGTGTAGGGGCAGGGAAATACGAGCAGTACTTC.

The chain joins TRBV28 to TRBJ2-6; 12 bases fit TRBD1. V shed 6 bases, J shed 2 bases, and the junction held 5 bases outside the gene matches. This CDR3 spans 17 amino acids. In germline, CDR1 is MDHEN, CDR2 SYDVKM. The CDR3 nucleotides are TGTGCCAGCAGATCGGGACAGGGGGCGCCTGGGGCCAACGTCCTGACTTTC. It yields the protein CASRSGQGAPGANVLTF. Supplemented by reference TRBV28 and TRBJ2-6, the full variable domain reads DVKVTQSSRYLVKRTGEKVFLECVQDMDHENMFWYRQDPGLGLRLIYFSYDVKMKEKGDIPEGYSVSREKKERFSLILESASTNQTSMYLCASRSGQGAPGANVLTFGAGSRLTVL.

The genes are TRBV28 and TRBJ2-1, with D maybe TRBD1 (6 bases). Germline V gene sequence: CDR1 MDHEN, CDR2 SYDVKM. The CDR3 is 16 amino acids. Trimming pared 7 bases from V and 0 bases from J, leaving 16 bases between. CDR3 sequence (DNA): TGTGCCAGCACATCTACAGGGAAGGGCTCCTACAATGAGCAGTTCTTC. It is translated as CASTSTGKGSYNEQFF.

The chain recombines TRBV29-1 with TRBJ2-5; TRBD1 matches 9 bases. The tail of the sequence fits TRBJ2-7 better, so the J call may be wrong. This CDR3 is built from 15 residues. Germline lookup yields CDR1 SQVTM and CDR2 ANQGSEA. CDR3 bases: TGCAGCGTTATCTTCGGGACAGGGAATGGATACGAGCAGTACTTC. Translating it yields CSVIFGTGNGYEQYF.

V gene TRBV19 combines with J gene TRBJ1-2, with 7 bases aligning to TRBD1. Germline CDR1 reads LNHDA; CDR2 reads SQIVND (reference sequence). The CDR3 has 13 amino acids. V gave up 5 bases and J gave up 3 bases; unmatched junction bases: 3. CDR3 protein: CASSEQGYYGYTF. CDR3 sequence (DNA): TGTGCCAGTAGTGAACAGGGGTACTATGGCTACACCTTC.

This clone was detected a few times. V usage is TRBV6-6 and J usage is TRBJ1-3; D is uncertain. CDR3 length equals 11 residues. Trimming removed 6 bases from V and 9 bases from J, with 9 bases in between. Looked up from germline, CDR1 is MNHNY and CDR2 is SVGAGI (reference sequence). This CDR3 reads CASSLGGTIYF. Here the CDR3 DNA reads TGTGCCAGCAGCCTCGGTGGCACCATATATTTT.

V usage is TRBV28 and J usage is TRBJ1-5, with 7 bases lining up with TRBD1. Germline CDR1 and CDR2: MDHEN and SYDVKM. V shed 4 bases and J 4 bases; nucleotides not matched to a gene: 1. This CDR3 has 13 amino acids. In DNA form, the CDR3 reads TGTGCCAGCAGTTCGACAGGGAATCAGCCCCAGCATTTT. It translates to CASSSTGNQPQHF.

V is TRBV28 and J is TRBJ2-1; 7 bases are shared with TRBD1. The CDR3 contains 16 residues. The germline V gene encodes CDR1 MDHEN and CDR2 SYDVKM. With 6 bases clipped from V and 5 bases from J, the junction kept 13 bases outside the gene matches. DNA for the CDR3: TGTGCCAGCAGCCTAACCAGACAGGGTCCCCACAATGAGCAGTTCTTC. Translating it yields CASSLTRQGPHNEQFF.

J is TRBJ1-2 and V is TRBV28; 11 nucleotides align to TRBD1. The junction had 6 bases not matched to a gene; V was cut back by 5 bases and J by 4 bases. Germline-derived CDR1 and CDR2 are MDHEN and SYDVKM. There are 15 residues in the CDR3. Written as DNA, the CDR3 is TGTGCCAGCAGTCCAAGGACAGGGGGCTTCTATGGCTACACCTTC. Protein sequence: CASSPRTGGFYGYTF.

The CDR3 bases are TGTGCCAGCAGGCGAAACAGGGGGCTTGGGCCCCAGCATTTT. Translated: CASRRNRGLGPQHF. The chain joins TRBV28 to TRBJ1-5; TRBD1 agrees at 9 bases. This CDR3 has 14 amino acids. Germline trimming cut 6 bases from V and 9 bases from J; bases unmatched to any gene: 9. Germline V gene data show CDR1 as MDHEN and CDR2 as SYDVKM. Full variable domain (missing parts from reference TRBV28 and TRBJ1-5): DVKVTQSSRYLVKRTGEKVFLECVQDMDHENMFWYRQDPGLGLRLIYFSYDVKMKEKGDIPEGYSVSREKKERFSLILESASTNQTSMYLCASRRNRGLGPQHFGDGTRLSIL.

The chain couples TRBV5-1 to TRBJ2-5; 15 bases line up with TRBD2. CDR3 length: 18 amino acids. Germline V gene lookup returns CDR1 SGHRS and CDR2 YFSETQ. The V segment lost 4 bases and the J segment 5 bases; nucleotides outside the gene matches: 12. The CDR3 loop is CASSARTSGRAGSETQYF. The CDR3 DNA is TGCGCCAGCAGCGCGCGGACTAGCGGGAGGGCCGGGTCGGAGACCCAGTACTTC.

J is TRBJ1-5 and V is TRBV28, with D possibly matching TRBD1 (5 bases). Trimming shortened V by 3 bases and J by 7 bases, and 19 bases separated the two germline ends. The CDR3 is made up of 16 amino acids. Germline V gives CDR1 MDHEN, CDR2 SYDVKM. The CDR3 loop is CASSLVQGILGQPQHF. In DNA, the CDR3 is TGTGCCAGCAGTTTGGTGCAGGGAATTTTGGGCCAGCCCCAGCATTTT. Complete variable domain (other parts from reference TRBV28 and TRBJ1-5): DVKVTQSSRYLVKRTGEKVFLECVQDMDHENMFWYRQDPGLGLRLIYFSYDVKMKEKGDIPEGYSVSREKKERFSLILESASTNQTSMYLCASSLVQGILGQPQHFGDGTRLSIL.

This clone was picked up one time. Its ends do not fully match the called genes, so a read error is possible. V gene TRBV7-2 combines with J gene TRBJ2-1, with 7 bases fitting TRBD1. The CDR3 is 13 residues long. Germline CDR1 SGHTA, CDR2 FQGNSA. The CDR3 here is CASSLGGTASRVF. DNA of the CDR3: TGTGCCAGCAGCTTAGGGGGGACAGCGTCTCGGGTCTTC.

With regard to this clone: This specimen includes other DNA sequences encoding the same CDR3. This chain connects TRBV5-4 to TRBJ2-3, with unresolved D. Between the trimmed V and J ends, which lost 2 bases and 1 base, there was a span of 5 bases. The CDR3 is made up of 13 amino acids. CDR1 is SGHNT, CDR2 YYREEE, per germline (reference sequence). CDR3 amino acids: CASSLAGTDTQYF. The CDR3 nucleotides read TGTGCCAGCAGCTTAGCTGGCACAGATACGCAGTATTTT.

V is TRBV5-1 and J is TRBJ2-2, with TRBD2 identical over 8 bases. Trimming at V came to 5 bases and at J to 4 bases, leaving 7 bases not matched to a gene. Germline V lookup: CDR1 SGHRS, CDR2 YFSETQ. The CDR3 runs 15 residues. The CDR3 DNA reads TGCGCCAGCAGTTTTAACCTAGCGGGCACCGGGGAGCTGTTTTTT. Residues: CASSFNLAGTGELFF.

The chain is built from TRBV5-1 and TRBJ2-7; weak D call: TRBD2 (6 bases). V dropped 4 bases and J dropped 0 bases, with 11 bases sitting between them. The length of the CDR3 is 14 residues. The germline CDR1 and CDR2 sequences are SGHRS and YFSETQ. Written as DNA, the CDR3 is TGCGCCAGCAGCAAAAGCGGGTACTCCTACGAGCAGTACTTC. Translated: CASSKSGYSYEQYF.

The chain couples TRBV19 to TRBJ2-7; possibly TRBD2 for D (5 bases). The CDR3 totals 13 residues. Trimming pared 6 bases from V and 2 bases from J, leaving 11 bases between. The germline V gene has CDR1 LNHDA and CDR2 SQIVND (reference sequence). Written as DNA, the CDR3 is TGTGCCAGTAGGGCCGGGAACACCTACGAGCAGTACTTC. Translation: CASRAGNTYEQYF.

This clone was observed a few times. The rearrangement uses TRBV11-2 and TRBJ1-1; no definite D call. The CDR3 contains 15 residues. V was pared by 0 bases and J by 1 base, with 9 bases between. Germline assignment: CDR1 SGHAT and CDR2 FQNNGV. CDR3 loop: CASSLDRAQNTEAFF. CDR3 DNA: TGTGCCAGCAGCTTAGATCGTGCACAGAACACTGAAGCTTTCTTT.

This clone was seen more than once but under ten times. V is TRBV6-1 and J is TRBJ2-7; D uncertain. The V end lost 2 bases, the J end lost 1 base, and 6 bases lay between the germline ends. The length of the CDR3 is 13 residues. Germline CDR1 and CDR2: MNHNS and SASEGT. CDR3 sequence: CASSERRSYEQYF. The CDR3 nucleotides read TGTGCCAGCAGTGAACGCAGGTCCTACGAGCAGTACTTC.

This chain connects TRBV6-1 to TRBJ2-3, with 13 bases lining up with TRBD2. CDR3 length: 16 residues. The germline V gene has CDR1 MNHNS and CDR2 SASEGT. With V trimmed by 2 bases and J by 1 base, 0 bases remained unmatched. The CDR3 region is CASSETSGRGTDTQYF. For the CDR3, the DNA is TGTGCCAGCAGTGAAACTAGCGGGAGGGGCACAGATACGCAGTATTTT.